Following are 28 T cell receptor beta chains from one sample sequenced in a study of tumor-infiltrating lymphocytes in primary liver carcinoma. Bulk tissue was left unsorted, and RNA and DNA were co-extracted from roughly 20-30 mg of it. With a constant-region primer, TCR beta cDNA was made from around 520 ng of total RNA. A slightly modified ARM-PCR protocol with three nested multiplex PCR rounds produced these TCR beta libraries. Two initial PCR rounds of about 11 cycles each paired TRBV1-TRBV30 forward primers with a C-beta reverse primer. TCRdb processed the multiplex PCR reads anew with MiXCR; each CDR3 protein has one entry. In the table there are 35,000 to 45,000 distinct CDR3 sequences, 75% of which are singletons. Material for sequencing was tumor-adjacent normal liver tissue. All receptors come from a woman aged 25 to 39 with primary liver carcinoma and hepatitis B virus infection.

This clonotype was found many times. The genes are TRBV6-5 and TRBJ2-1; TRBD1 matches at 9 bases. The length of the CDR3 is 14 residues. V lost 8 bases and J lost 4; bases outside the gene matches: 6. Germline V gives CDR1 MNHEY, CDR2 SVGAGI. The CDR3 nucleotides are TGTGCCAGCGCCCGCGGGACAGGGTACAATGAGCAGTTCTTC. Encoded protein: CASARGTGYNEQFF.

The chain is built from TRBV29-1 and TRBJ2-1; D might be TRBD2 (5 bases). Germline CDR1 is SQVTM and CDR2 is ANQGSEA. V lost 5 bases, J lost 9 bases, and 20 bases lay in between. The CDR3 is 14 residues long. The CDR3 DNA sequence: TGCAGCGTTCCTCTAGTCTCGAGGGAGCGTGAGCAGTTCTTC. Its translation is CSVPLVSREREQFF.

Comment on this clonotype: One end of the junction is discordant with germline, which a read error may explain. The gene calls are TRBV12-5 and TRBJ2-5, with 8 bases identical to TRBD2. Germline V gene lookup returns CDR1 LGHNT and CDR2 FRNRAP. The CDR3 consists of 17 residues. The CDR3 loop reads CASGLPRAGVGQETQHF. CDR3 nucleotide sequence: TGTGCTAGTGGTTTACCGAGAGCGGGAGTCGGGCAAGAGACCCAGCACTTC.

The sample holds many counts of this clonotype. The chain joins TRBV7-9 to TRBJ2-5, with 7 bases identical to TRBD2. Germline assignment: CDR1 SEHNR and CDR2 FQNEAQ (reference sequence). Germline trimming cut 4 bases from V and 5 bases from J; bases unmatched to any gene: 10. The CDR3 runs to 15 residues. CDR3 protein: CASSWGGSSSETQYF. DNA of the CDR3: TGTGCCAGCAGCTGGGGCGGGAGCTCGTCCGAGACCCAGTACTTC.

Worth noting for this clonotype: The germline gene is not matched at one end of the junction; a read error may be the cause. The chain has TRBV12-3 or TRBV12-4 and TRBJ2-5; 7 bases line up with TRBD2. The CDR3 consists of 14 residues. In DNA form, the CDR3 reads TGTGCCAGCAGTTTATCTAGCGGAAGACAGACCAAGTACTTC. This encodes CASSLSSGRQTKYF.

With regard to this clonotype: An end of the junction differs from the germline gene, which may be a read error. The chain couples TRBV12-3 or TRBV12-4 to TRBJ1-5; D gene unclear. This CDR3 region has 14 residues. The CDR3 DNA follows: TGTGCCGGCAGTGCTGACGGGCACAATCAGCACCAGCATTTT. Its translation is CAGSADGHNQHQHF.

As concerns this clonotype: The conserved phenylalanine or tryptophan is not found at the CDR3 terminus, so this likely reflects a read error. The DNA is left out, because the CDR3 cannot be placed on it with certainty; the CDR3 is given as TCRdb lists it. The chain combines TRBV4-1 with TRBJ2-1; no DNA check was done on the table's D call, TRBD2. Including both end residues, the CDR3 is 16 amino acids long. Germline V gene data show CDR1 as MGHRA and CDR2 as YSYEKL. The CDR3 sequence: CASSQAETRDWNEQLL.

Note on this clonotype: One base away lies a much larger clone, so this may be a sequencing read error. V usage is TRBV24-1 and J usage is TRBJ2-3, with D perhaps given as TRBD1 or TRBD2 (5 bases each). The CDR3 covers 14 residues. Looked up from germline, CDR1 is KGHDR and CDR2 is SFDVKD. CDR3 amino acids: CATCDAIGTVTQYF. The CDR3 DNA is TGTGCCACCTGTGATGCTATCGGGACGGTGACGCAGTATTTT.

V and J are TRBV4-2 and TRBJ2-1, with D possibly TRBD2 on 5 matching bases. The length of the CDR3 is 16 residues. CDR1 and CDR2 from the germline V gene are LGHNA and YNFKEQ. Trimming stripped 1 base from V and 7 bases from J, with 17 bases between. For the CDR3, the DNA is TGTGCCAGCAGCCAAGGTTCAGTAGCGCTTGGTAATGAGCAGTTCTTC. Translation gives CASSQGSVALGNEQFF.

There are a few counts of this clonotype. A much larger clone sits a single nucleotide away, making a read error possible. The chain uses TRBV28 and TRBJ2-2, with unresolved D. Deletions cut 10 bases from V and 9 bases from J, with 12 bases between. The CDR3 is 11 amino acids. CDR1 is MDHEN and CDR2 is SYDVKM in the germline V gene. In DNA form, the CDR3 reads TGTGCCAACAGCGATGCTTGGGAGCTGTTTTTT. Its translation: CANSDAWELFF.

As concerns this clonotype: The junction departs from the called germline gene at one end, perhaps through a read error. V usage is TRBV12-3 or TRBV12-4 and J usage is TRBJ2-1; TRBD2 agrees at 13 bases. The CDR3 has 16 residues. The CDR3 bases are TGTGCCAACAGTTCCTTTAGACTAGCGGGAGGCCAGGAGCAGTTCTTC. Amino acid sequence: CANSSFRLAGGQEQFF.

The chain uses TRBV5-4 and TRBJ2-1; 10 nucleotides line up with TRBD2. J lost 2 bases, V lost 6 bases, and 8 bases had no gene match. CDR3 length: 16 amino acids. Germline V gene sequence: CDR1 SGHNT, CDR2 YYREEE (reference sequence). CDR3 nucleotide sequence: TGTGCCAGCATCCCAGCGGGAGGGTCGGCCTACAATGAGCAGTTCTTC. It translates to CASIPAGGSAYNEQFF.

The rearrangement joins TRBV11-2 to TRBJ2-7, with 7 positions matching TRBD2. The CDR3 length is 16 residues. Germline loops: CDR1 SGHAT, CDR2 FQNNGV. The ends lost 3 bases at V and 6 bases at J; junction bases unmatched: 14. DNA for the CDR3: TGTGCCAGCAGCTTCGTAGGGAGGGCCTTAGAGCGCGAGCAGTACTTC. Protein: CASSFVGRALEREQYF.

The V and J genes are TRBV25-1 and TRBJ2-3; either TRBD1 or TRBD2 may fit D (6 bases each). Deletions cut 7 bases from V and 4 bases from J, with 18 bases between. The germline CDR1 and CDR2 sequences are MGHDK and SYGVNS. The CDR3 is 15 residues long. CDR3 coding DNA: TGTGCCAGCAATGCGAATAGGGGGGACGCAGATACGCAGTATTTT. As protein: CASNANRGDADTQYF.

This clonotype was detected ten times or more. The gene calls are TRBV28 and TRBJ2-5, with D hard to call. The CDR3 totals 15 residues. Trimming shortened V by 5 bases and J by 5 bases, and 18 bases separated the two germline ends. Germline-derived CDR1 and CDR2 are MDHEN and SYDVKM. The chain's CDR3 is CASSPGPLESETQYF. The CDR3 DNA follows: TGTGCCAGCAGTCCGGGTCCCTTGGAATCGGAGACCCAGTACTTC. The full variable domain, completed using reference TRBV28 and TRBJ2-5, is DVKVTQSSRYLVKRTGEKVFLECVQDMDHENMFWYRQDPGLGLRLIYFSYDVKMKEKGDIPEGYSVSREKKERFSLILESASTNQTSMYLCASSPGPLESETQYFGPGTRLLVL.

This clonotype occurred many times. The gene calls are TRBV28 and TRBJ1-4, with TRBD1 matching 7 bases. The CDR3 is made up of 14 amino acids. Trimming took 7 bases from V and 7 from J; bases not matched to a gene: 9. Germline CDR1 reads MDHEN; CDR2 reads SYDVKM. CDR3 loop: CASISTGRTEKLFF. CDR3 bases: TGTGCCAGCATCTCGACAGGGCGAACTGAAAAACTGTTTTTT.

This clonotype has only a few counts. This chain joins TRBV2 and TRBJ2-1; the match to TRBD1 covers 10 bases. J lost 3 bases, V lost 6 bases, and 2 bases had no gene match. CDR3 size: 14 residues. Germline loops: CDR1 SNHLY, CDR2 FYNNEI. The CDR3 is CASSRDRGYNEQFF. Written as DNA, the CDR3 is TGTGCCAGCAGCCGGGACAGGGGCTACAATGAGCAGTTCTTC.

Points on this clonotype: At one end, the junction sequence differs from germline, possibly due to a read error. The chain couples TRBV6-5 to TRBJ2-1; possibly TRBD2 for D (6 bases). The CDR3 has 12 amino acids. Germline lookup yields CDR1 MNHEY and CDR2 SVGAGI. CDR3 nucleotides: TGTACTAGCAGTCCCGGTAGCCATGAGCGGTTCTTC. Its translation: CTSSPGSHERFF.

This clonotype was counted many times. This chain connects TRBV4-3 to TRBJ2-6; unclear D gene. The V gene lost 5 bases and the J gene lost 3 bases, with 17 bases spanning the gap. CDR3 length: 17 amino acids. CDR1 and CDR2 from the germline V gene are LGHNA and YSLEER. The CDR3 reads CASSSKLRAGGANVLTF. The CDR3, as DNA: TGCGCCAGCAGCTCGAAGTTAAGGGCCGGTGGGGCCAACGTCCTGACTTTC.

On this clonotype itself: One end of the junction does not line up with germline, which may come from a read error. The chain couples TRBV6-1 to TRBJ2-7; D gene uncertain. CDR1 and CDR2 (germline): MNHNS, SASEGT. CDR3 length: 13 residues. The CDR3 DNA follows: TGTGCCAGCAGTGAAGGGCTGAGCAACGAGCAGTGCTTT. Its translation is CASSEGLSNEQCF.

In the case of this clonotype: At one boundary the junction diverges from the germline segment, which might be a read error. The gene calls are TRBV11-3 and TRBJ2-1; D perhaps matches TRBD1 (6 bases). The germline V gene has CDR1 SGHNT and CDR2 YENEEA. This CDR3 is built from 15 residues. The CDR3 sequence is CVSSPGVGAYSEQFF. The CDR3 region has the DNA TGTGTAAGCAGCCCAGGGGTGGGGGCCTACAGTGAGCAGTTCTTC.

About this clonotype itself: A much larger clone lies a single base off, so this may be a read error. V is TRBV2 and J is TRBJ2-1, with 14 positions matching TRBD2. Germline V gene lookup returns CDR1 SNHLY and CDR2 FYNNEI. V lost 8 bases to trimming and J lost 11 bases; unmatched junction nucleotides: 11. The CDR3 covers 15 residues. The DNA of the CDR3 is TGTGCCAGCGGCCCGGAGACTAGCGGGGGGGTTAAGCAGTTCTTC. This sequence encodes CASGPETSGGVKQFF.

As to this clonotype: The junction differs from germline at one of its ends, possibly a read error. The chain recombines TRBV29-1 with TRBJ1-2; the match to TRBD1 covers 7 bases. The germline V gene has CDR1 SQVTM and CDR2 ANQGSEA. This CDR3 is 14 amino acids long. CDR3 loop: CSVEDASAGGGYNF. For the CDR3, the DNA is TGCAGCGTTGAAGATGCTTCGGCAGGGGGAGGCTACAACTTC.

Concerning this clonotype: Its ends do not fully match the called genes, so a read error is possible. V is TRBV7-8 and J is TRBJ2-7; the match to TRBD1 covers 10 bases. The germline gives CDR1 SGHVS, CDR2 FQNEAQ. This CDR3 is built from 16 residues. The CDR3 sequence: CISSLGRGQGSHEQYF. In DNA form, the CDR3 reads TGTATCAGCAGCTTAGGACGGGGACAGGGGAGCCACGAGCAATACTTC.

Turning to this clonotype: Because it lacks the conserved phenylalanine or tryptophan at the end, this CDR3 is likely a read error. The chain recombines TRBV12-3 or TRBV12-4 with TRBJ2-3; the match to TRBD1 covers 7 bases. Trimming took 8 bases from V and 4 from J; bases not matched to a gene: 6. This CDR3 has 13 amino acids. CDR3 sequence (DNA): TGTGCCAGCGGGACAGCCTACTCAGATACGCAGTATTTA. Amino acid sequence: CASGTAYSDTQYL.

V gene TRBV4-2 combines with J gene TRBJ1-1, with a possible D match to TRBD1 (5 bases). V lost 1 base to trimming and J lost 7 bases, with 13 bases between them. This CDR3 comprises 14 residues. The germline V gene has CDR1 LGHNA and CDR2 YNFKEQ. The CDR3: CASSQVGDRDEAFF. The CDR3 nucleotides read TGTGCCAGCAGCCAAGTAGGGGACCGAGATGAAGCTTTCTTT.

Note on this clonotype: An end of the junction differs from the germline gene, which may be a read error. V gene TRBV9 combines with J gene TRBJ2-5; TRBD2 matches 11 bases. Germline V gives CDR1 SGDLS, CDR2 YYNGEE. There are 15 residues in the CDR3. The CDR3 DNA reads TGTACCAGCAGCATATGGACTAGCGGGCGAGAGACCCAGTACTTC. Its translation: CTSSIWTSGRETQYF.

Comment on this clonotype: The junction does not match germline at one end; this may be a read error. V gene TRBV12-3 or TRBV12-4 combines with J gene TRBJ2-3; D is uncertain. The CDR3 is made up of 12 amino acids. The CDR3 sequence: CVSSFVRDTQYF. In DNA, the CDR3 is TGTGTCAGCAGTTTTGTGCGGGATACGCAGTATTTT.